This note documents a single TCR beta chain sequence. The antigen this receptor binds is unknown. No base quality information exists; no much larger clone differs at one position. Donors were healthy HIV-negative adults with no recently reported acute infections or vaccinations. Every donor was a Caucasian adult living in Nashville, Tennessee, USA. CD4+ T cells were enriched by magnetic negative selection; naive cells were then positively selected on CD45RA, and the negative fraction formed the memory subset. Blood was obtained by leukapheresis, after which PBMCs were separated by Ficoll-Histopaque density gradient centrifugation and cryopreserved in liquid nitrogen vapor phase. Analytical flow cytometry was used to check the purity and quantity of every magnetically sorted T cell population. Genomic DNA was isolated from each sorted fraction and quantified by UV absorbance on a Nanodrop 2000c. V loses 7 bases of germline sequence and J loses 6 bases, and the interval between the two ends is 21 bases. From its cysteine to its phenylalanine, the CDR3 spans 15 amino acids. CDR3 DNA only is kept here, 45 bases in frame from base 1. Taken from the germline V gene, the CDR1 and CDR2 loops are MDHEN and SYDVKM.

The data stem from a study of shared clonotypes between healthy human individuals (dated by TCRdb to the early 2020s). Regarding the complete study: A few men and two women, aged 18 to 49 years, made up the cohort. Libraries were prepared and TCR repertoires were sequenced by different laboratories using diverse techniques, in order to increase sequencing depth and limit assay-specific biases. To estimate repertoire size and how much clonotypes are shared between individuals, the study performed deep sequencing of blood TCR repertoires from about five healthy adults. Per donor, three plates each were used for CD4 naive and CD4 memory, two for CD8 naive, and one for CD8 memory. Between about 0.8 and 9 billion PBMCs per donor were obtained by leukapheresis.

TCR CDR3 regions were amplified from genomic DNA by multiplex PCR using the deep immunoSEQ assay. Genomic DNA extracted from each cell subset was distributed evenly over all wells of several immunoSEQ 96-well plates, and each plate served as one replicate. For sorted subsets, 200 to 250 ng of genomic DNA, equivalent to some 30,000 T cell genomes, went into each replicate PCR. The purified libraries were quantified using a Qubit 3.0 fluorometer, sized with a Bioanalyzer 2100, and then quantified again using the KAPA Library Quantification kit. Every immunoSEQ 96-well plate was sequenced on a separate single-read 150-cycle Illumina NextSeq 550 flow cell. The study's processing was this. Because only junctional sequences without quality scores were contained in the immunoSEQ output, filtering matching that applied to full-length reads could not be performed. Sequences were annotated with PyIR, a Python wrapper for IgBLAST v1.9, using IMGT germline references to assign V/J genes and CDR3. Reads with weak V/J assignments (E-value above 1e-6), missing CDR3, stop codons, out-of-frame junctions, or ambiguous translated residues were removed. V3J clonotypes were defined as sequences sharing the same inferred V gene, J gene, and CDR3 amino acid sequence. The percentage overlap between two repertoires was calculated by dividing the number of shared unique clonotypes by the size of the smaller repertoire. Repertoire richness was assessed with RTK rarefaction, the Chao1 estimator, and Recon v2.1 estimates of unobserved clonotypes. OLGA was used to compute generation probabilities for all TCRbeta clonotypes that the gDNA method yielded from a few donors. TCRdb took this table from immuneACCESS and kept in-frame rearrangements with V and J called. Such tables lack part of the clones; where checked against another copy, unresolved V genes explain under half of the gap, and the rest is unexplained. V, J and clone size are taken as reported in that table, and D and trimming were inferred from the DNA itself. This sample holds 1.4 million or so clones; just under 99% were observed only once. The ten largest clones add up to 0.36% of the sample.

What the study reported, not specific to this receptor: Rarefaction of sorted-subset datasets indicated incomplete sequencing despite the large sequencing depth. Based on pairwise subsampling, the degree of clonotype sharing among donors was expected to be affected by sequencing depth. Across four donors, approximately 5% of naive CD4, roughly 3.5% of naive CD8, about 2.3% of memory CD4, and 0.4% of memory CD8 clonotypes were shared. Sampling was restricted to blood, and TCR repertoires in tissue are likely to differ from TCR repertoires in blood. Naive subsets generally had larger estimated clonotype richness than memory subsets. Because the study included a small number of donors, the genetic and exposure-history diversity represented was limited. Compared with non-shared clonotypes, the clonotypes found in all four sorted-subset donors had higher generation probabilities.

The V and J genes are TRBV28 and TRBJ1-2; TRBD1 might be the D gene, on 5 matching bases. The TCR comes from a man aged 25-45 years in good health. The sample comprised naive CD4+ T cells sorted from blood. This specimen's cell subset or site label, per the study, means: CD45RA+ positively selected. The sequenced DNA is TGTGCCAGCACTGTACTCGTTGGGGGTTTGGATGGCTACACCTTC. This gives the protein CASTVLVGGLDGYTF.